The source of this T cell receptor (beta chain) is a study of cytotoxic CD8 clonotypes in ibrutinib-treated CLL. On the study more broadly: Partial response was seen in approximately 24 patients and complete response in 2; after median roughly 66 months, about 14 stayed remitted, roughly 12 progressed.

With respect to this clone: One junction end does not reproduce the germline sequence, and a read error may be involved.

CDR3 length: 11 residues. Germline CDR1 and CDR2: SGHDT and YYEEEE. Cryopreserved PBMCs provided roughly 2 micrograms of genomic DNA for the TCR beta libraries. Investigators sought sequencing depths of between 1 in 200,000 and 1 in 1 million T cells. This table comes from immunoSEQ multiplex PCR, and its TCRdb copy is limited to in-frame clones, with some not included. The data show about 140,000 clones, about 80% seen once. This receptor was obtained from a human donor with chronic lymphocytic leukemia. The genes are TRBV5-6 and TRBJ1-1; a possible D gene is TRBD1 (6 bases). The input for sequencing was PBMCs, taken after 24 months of ibrutinib treatment. CDR3 DNA sequence: TGTGCCAGCACCCGGAGGGGGGCCCAGGTCTTT. Translating it yields CASTRRGAQVF.